This paragraph covers one T cell receptor (beta chain) sequence. As yet, its antigen is unknown. The sample originates from a study of response to subunit inactivated influenza vaccine. Overall study results and limits: Each seasonal flu vaccination may recruit only limited new T cells, authors suggested.

Each CDR3 protein is one row after TCRdb ran MiXCR on the RT-PCR reads. This repertoire shows under 200,000 distinct CDR3 sequences, roughly a tenth found once; its top ten account for roughly an eighth. This material consisted of non-naive T cells sorted from PBMCs, taken 40 to 50 days after vaccination. The clonotype was recovered from a middle-aged man who received an inactivated influenza vaccine.

CDR3: CSARGTGRNYGYTF. The CDR3 nucleotides read TGCAGTGCTAGAGGGACAGGGAGGAACTATGGCTACACCTTC. The rearrangement joins TRBV20-1 to TRBJ1-2; the match to TRBD1 covers 8 bases. The CDR3 spans 14 residues. Germline-derived CDR1 and CDR2 are DFQATT and SNEGSKA (reference sequence). After removal of 1 base from V and 2 bases from J, the junction contained 3 bases not matched to a gene.